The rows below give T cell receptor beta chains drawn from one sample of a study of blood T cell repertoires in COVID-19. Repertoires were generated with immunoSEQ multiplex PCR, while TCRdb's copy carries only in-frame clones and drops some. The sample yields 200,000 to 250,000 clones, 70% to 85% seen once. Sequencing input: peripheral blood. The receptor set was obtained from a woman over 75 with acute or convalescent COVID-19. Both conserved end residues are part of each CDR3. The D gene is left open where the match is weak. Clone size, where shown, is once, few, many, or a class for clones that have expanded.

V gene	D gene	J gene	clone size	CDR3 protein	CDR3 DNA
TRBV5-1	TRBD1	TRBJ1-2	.	CASREVGTGDNGYTF	TGCGCCAGCAGAGAGGTAGGGACAGGGGATAATGGCTACACCTTC
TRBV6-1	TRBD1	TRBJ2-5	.	CASSDRGLQETQYF	TGTGCCAGCAGTGACAGGGGGCTCCAAGAGACCCAGTACTTC
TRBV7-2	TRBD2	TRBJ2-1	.	CASSSEKTSGMYNEQFF	TGTGCCAGCAGCTCAGAGAAGACTAGCGGGATGTACAATGAGCAGTTCTTC
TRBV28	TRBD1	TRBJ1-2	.	CASRATSGGPYYGYTF	TGTGCCAGCAGGGCGACCTCAGGGGGCCCATACTATGGCTACACCTTC
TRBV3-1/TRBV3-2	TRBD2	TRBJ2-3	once	CASSQDPRTSGSWTDTQYF	TGTGCCAGCAGCCAAGACCCCCGGACTAGCGGGAGTTGGACAGATACGCAGTATTTT
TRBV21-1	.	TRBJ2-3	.	CASSNLAGGPPDTQYF	TGTGCCAGCAGCAACCTAGCAGGGGGTCCCCCAGATACGCAGTATTTT
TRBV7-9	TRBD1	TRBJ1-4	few	CASSPSTGTYVKLFF	TGTGCCAGCAGCCCTTCGACAGGGACCTACGTAAAACTGTTTTTT
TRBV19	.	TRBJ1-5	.	CASSEQGGGYSNQPQHF	TGTGCCAGTAGTGAGCAGGGAGGAGGGTATAGCAATCAGCCCCAGCATTTT
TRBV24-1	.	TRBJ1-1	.	CATSDSGRGGYTEAFF	TGTGCCACCAGTGATTCCGGGAGGGGCGGGTACACTGAAGCTTTCTTT
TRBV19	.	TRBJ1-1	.	CASSSRVGRVEAFF	TGTGCCAGTAGTAGCCGGGTAGGGCGGGTTGAAGCTTTCTTT
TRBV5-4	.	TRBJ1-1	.	CASSLNAGAGGTEAFF	TGTGCCAGCAGCTTGAATGCGGGGGCGGGTGGCACTGAAGCTTTCTTT
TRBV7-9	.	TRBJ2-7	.	CASSLSWRTYEQYF	TGTGCCAGCAGCTTAAGTTGGCGGACCTACGAGCAGTACTTC
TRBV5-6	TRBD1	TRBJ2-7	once	CASSWDRGSYEQYF	TGTGCCAGCAGCTGGGACAGGGGCTCCTACGAGCAGTACTTC
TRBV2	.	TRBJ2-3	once	CASSPQRGTDTQYF	TGTGCCAGCAGTCCACAGAGGGGCACAGATACGCAGTATTTT
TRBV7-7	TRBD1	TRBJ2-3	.	CASSWGWGTVRVTDTQYF	TGTGCTAGCAGCTGGGGGTGGGGGACAGTCAGGGTCACAGATACGCAGTATTTT
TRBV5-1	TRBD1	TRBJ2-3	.	CASSLNRGRRDTQYF	TGCGCCAGCAGCCTCAACAGGGGGCGGAGAGATACGCAGTATTTT
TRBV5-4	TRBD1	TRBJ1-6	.	CASSGRDRDSYNSPLHF	TGTGCCAGCAGCGGCCGGGACAGAGACTCCTATAATTCACCCCTCCACTTT
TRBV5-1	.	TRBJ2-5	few	CASTSGYQETQYF	TGCGCCAGCACTTCAGGGTACCAAGAGACCCAGTACTTC
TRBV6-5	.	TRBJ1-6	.	CASSYDGQYNSPLHF	TGTGCCAGCAGTTACGATGGACAGTATAATTCACCCCTCCACTTT
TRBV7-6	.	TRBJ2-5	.	CASSLVLGETQYF	TGTGCCAGCAGCTTAGTCCTCGGAGAGACCCAGTACTTC
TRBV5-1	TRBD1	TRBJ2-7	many	CASSPGGTGASSYEQYF	TGCGCCAGCAGCCCGGGTGGGACAGGTGCAAGCTCCTACGAGCAGTACTTC
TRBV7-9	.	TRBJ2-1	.	CASSLRTAWDLSYNEQFF	TGTGCCAGCAGCCTAAGGACAGCATGGGACCTATCCTACAATGAGCAGTTCTTC
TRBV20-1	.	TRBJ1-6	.	CSASQSNSPLHF	TGCAGTGCTAGTCAGTCTAATTCACCCCTCCACTTT
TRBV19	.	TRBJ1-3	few	CASSPTNDRTRRNTIYF	TGTGCCAGTAGTCCAACGAACGACAGGACTCGACGAAACACCATATATTTT
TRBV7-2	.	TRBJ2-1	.	CASSLLGHPYNEQFF	TGTGCCAGCAGCTTATTGGGCCACCCCTACAATGAGCAGTTCTTC
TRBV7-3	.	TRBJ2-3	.	CASSLSYVGSTDTQYF	TGTGCCAGCAGCTTAAGTTATGTCGGGAGCACAGATACGCAGTATTTT
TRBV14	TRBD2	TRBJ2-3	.	CASSQVTGGAADTQYF	TGTGCCAGCAGCCAAGTTACGGGGGGGGCGGCGGATACGCAGTATTTT
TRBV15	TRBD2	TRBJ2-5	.	CATSRTSGEETQYF	TGTGCCACCAGTCGGACTAGCGGGGAAGAGACCCAGTACTTC
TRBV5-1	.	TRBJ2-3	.	CASSLFATSGTDTQYF	TGCGCCAGCAGCTTGTTCGCGACTAGTGGCACAGATACGCAGTATTTT
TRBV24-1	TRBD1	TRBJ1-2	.	CATAPGQGVYGYTF	TGTGCCACTGCGCCGGGACAGGGAGTCTATGGCTACACCTTC
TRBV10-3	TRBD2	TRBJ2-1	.	CAISGLADLNEQFF	TGTGCCATCAGTGGACTAGCGGACCTCAATGAGCAGTTCTTC
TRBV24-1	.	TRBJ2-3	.	CATASPSTDTQYF	TGTGCCACGGCAAGTCCGAGCACAGATACGCAGTATTTT
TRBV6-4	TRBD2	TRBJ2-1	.	CASSDWASGSDEQFF	TGTGCCAGCAGTGACTGGGCTAGCGGGAGTGATGAGCAGTTCTTC
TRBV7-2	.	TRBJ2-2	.	CASSPSRDLAEELFF	TGTGCCAGCAGCCCGTCCCGGGACTTGGCCGAGGAGCTGTTTTTT
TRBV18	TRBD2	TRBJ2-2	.	CASSPRVAGDVGELFF	TGTGCCAGCTCACCACGGGTAGCGGGAGATGTCGGGGAGCTGTTTTTT
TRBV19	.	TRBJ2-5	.	CASSPGGDLDRAQYF	TGTGCCAGTAGCCCCGGAGGGGACCTCGACCGGGCCCAGTACTTC
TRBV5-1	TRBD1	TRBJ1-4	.	CASSWGTANSATEKLFF	TGCGCCAGCAGCTGGGGGACAGCAAATAGTGCTACCGAAAAACTGTTTTTT
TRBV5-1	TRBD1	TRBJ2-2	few	CASSLVQGVTGELFF	TGCGCCAGCAGCTTGGTCCAGGGGGTCACCGGGGAGCTGTTTTTT
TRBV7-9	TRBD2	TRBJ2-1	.	CASSSRTSGNYNEQFF	TGTGCCAGCAGCTCCCGGACTAGCGGGAACTACAATGAGCAGTTCTTC
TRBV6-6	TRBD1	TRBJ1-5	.	CASSRQETGGGNQPQHF	TGTGCCAGCAGTCGCCAGGAGACAGGGGGCGGGAATCAGCCCCAGCATTTT
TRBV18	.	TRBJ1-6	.	CASSPNEDSSPLHF	TGTGCCAGCTCACCAAATGAGGACAGTTCACCCCTCCACTTT
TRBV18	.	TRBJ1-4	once	CASSTYSTNEKLFF	TGTGCCAGCTCCACGTACTCAACTAATGAAAAACTGTTTTTT
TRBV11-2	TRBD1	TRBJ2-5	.	CASSLIRGREETQYF	TGTGCCAGCAGCTTAATCAGGGGGCGCGAGGAGACCCAGTACTTC
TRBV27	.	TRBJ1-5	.	CASSLQGNQPQHF	TGTGCCAGCAGTTTACAGGGGAATCAGCCCCAGCATTTT
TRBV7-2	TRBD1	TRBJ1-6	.	CASSSPPGQGVMNSPLHF	TGTGCCAGCAGCTCTCCCCCTGGACAGGGTGTAATGAATTCACCCCTCCACTTT
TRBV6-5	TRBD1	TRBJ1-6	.	CASSHRRGQSPLHF	TGTGCCAGCAGCCATCGGAGGGGGCAGTCACCCCTCCACTTT
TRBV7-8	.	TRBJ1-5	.	CASSLANQPQHF	TGTGCCAGCAGCTTGGCCAATCAGCCCCAGCATTTT
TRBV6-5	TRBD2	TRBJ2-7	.	CASKAPAGVGEQYF	TGTGCCAGCAAGGCACCAGCGGGAGTCGGCGAGCAGTACTTC
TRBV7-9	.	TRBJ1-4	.	CASSRTGVNEKLFF	TGTGCCAGCAGTCGCACAGGCGTAAATGAAAAACTGTTTTTT